These T cell receptor beta chains were read from a single sample in a study of Graves' ophthalmopathy and Graves' hyperthyroidism. TCRdb ran MiXCR on the multiplex PCR reads and lists one entry per CDR3 protein. In the table there are over a million distinct CDR3 sequences, less than 45% of which are singletons. Sequenced material: peripheral blood or thyroid tissue (not recorded which). These receptors all stem from an adult man with Graves' hyperthyroidism. CDR3s include the opening cysteine and the closing phenylalanine or tryptophan. The D gene is left open where the match is weak.

V: TRBV7-9; D: TRBD2; CDR3: CASSLLAGRGNTGELFF
V: TRBV6-5; D: TRBD1; CDR3: CASSYFGTGGSYNSPLHF
V: TRBV7-2; D: TRBD1; CDR3: CASRRTGQSLEQYF
V: TRBV2; D: NA; CDR3: CASRRVPYEQYF
V: TRBV5-1; D: TRBD2; CDR3: CASSLRVAGGSETQYF
V: TRBV7-4; D: NA; CDR3: CASSPLLAGGQGWTEAFF
V: TRBV7-8; D: NA; CDR3: CASSQGQQGHEQYF
V: TRBV29-1; D: NA; CDR3: CSVLGRTDEKLFF
V: TRBV7-6; D: NA; CDR3: CASSLAPGFQETQYF
V: TRBV20-1; D: TRBD2; CDR3: CSARVASGRASYEQYF
V: TRBV10-3; D: NA; CDR3: CAISEEIGQETGELFF
V: TRBV7-9; D: NA; CDR3: CASSLGGRSNSPLHF
V: TRBV29-1; D: NA; CDR3: CSASGGHTGELFF
V: TRBV29-1; D: NA; CDR3: CSVEVGGGGYTF
V: TRBV12-3/TRBV12-4; D: TRBD2; CDR3: CASSLLREGIQETQYF
V: TRBV6-5; D: NA; CDR3: CASRIGNTF
V: TRBV20-1; D: TRBD1; CDR3: CSSRQGSSYEQYF
V: TRBV2; D: NA; CDR3: CASSDKQGRNQPQHF
V: TRBV4-1; D: TRBD2; CDR3: CASSQAPGTRIYEQYF
V: TRBV12-3/TRBV12-4; D: NA; CDR3: CASSSGESYGYTF
V: TRBV7-6; D: TRBD1; CDR3: CASSLGPGTGGGYTF
V: TRBV19; D: NA; CDR3: CASSQGSEIYEQYF
V: TRBV4-3; D: NA; CDR3: CASSEMGPNTGELFF
V: TRBV29-1; D: NA; CDR3: CSVELNRNTGELFF
V: TRBV15; D: NA; CDR3: CASSPLGGRRVEAFF
V: TRBV10-3; D: NA; CDR3: CATRPERELGNQPLHF
V: TRBV20-1; D: NA; CDR3: CSARVRGAGETQHF